This TCR beta chain was captured by sequencing in a study of blood T cell repertoires in COVID-19. This CDR3 comprises 15 residues. Germline V gene data show CDR1 as SGHNT and CDR2 as YYREEE (reference sequence). The V gene end was trimmed by 2 bases and the J gene end by 8 bases; junction bases not matched to a gene: 6. Only in-frame clones appear in the TCRdb table, and some are missing; sequencing was by immunoSEQ multiplex PCR. The profile shows over 350,000 clones, about 89% of them singletons. This rearrangement joins TRBV5-4 to TRBJ1-4; TRBD1 aligns across 10 bases. The sample comprised PBMCs or T cells enriched from blood (not recorded which). The receptor was isolated from a woman between 35 and 50 years old who had been exposed to COVID-19. CDR3 in DNA: TGTGCCAGCAGCTTAATGACAGGGGGCAGCGAAAAACTGTTTTTT. As protein: CASSLMTGGSEKLFF.